This is a list of T cell receptor beta chains from one sample in a study of blood T cells in healthy people across ages. TCRdb analysed the 5' RACE reads with MiXCR anew, one entry per CDR3 protein. Among approximately 1.5 million distinct CDR3 sequences listed, roughly 43% were seen once. The sequenced sample consisted of blood. The receptors originated from a woman aged 18-30 years in good health. Each CDR3 is given with its conserved first and last residue. Each record gives: clone size, V gene, D gene, J gene, CDR3 protein, CDR3 DNA. A D gene is named only where the DNA matches it firmly. Not every row has a clone size; where given, it reads once, few, many or a size class.

>NA|TRBV29-1|NA|TRBJ2-3
CSVATLGGLSTDTQYF
TGCAGCGTTGCCACTTTAGGGGGGCTAAGCACAGATACGCAGTATTTT
>NA|TRBV6-2/TRBV6-3|NA|TRBJ2-6
CASSYSPGQITF
TGTGCCAGCAGTTACTCTCCAGGCCAGATAACTTTC
>NA|TRBV18|TRBD2|TRBJ2-1
CASAGGSSYNEQFF
TGTGCCAGCGCCGGGGGGAGCTCCTACAATGAGCAGTTCTTC
>NA|TRBV12-3/TRBV12-4|NA|TRBJ1-1
CASSQTDWNTEAFF
TGTGCCAGCAGTCAGACAGACTGGAACACTGAAGCTTTCTTT
>NA|TRBV29-1|NA|TRBJ2-1
CSADYDEQFF
TGCAGCGCCGACTACGATGAGCAGTTCTTC
>few|TRBV7-2|NA|TRBJ1-5
CASSLEGYQPQHF
TGTGCCAGCAGTTTAGAGGGTTACCAGCCCCAGCATTTT
>NA|TRBV15|NA|TRBJ1-5
CATSRDRRGANINQPQHF
TGTGCCACCAGCAGAGATCGAAGGGGCGCGAATATCAATCAGCCCCAGCATTTT
>NA|TRBV11-2|NA|TRBJ2-2
CASSSPPGRGTGELFF
TGTGCCAGCAGCTCTCCCCCGGGGCGAGGCACCGGGGAGCTGTTTTTT
>many|TRBV12-3/TRBV12-4|NA|TRBJ1-4
CASSLERLGELFF
TGTGCCAGCAGTTTAGAGAGGCTTGGGGAACTGTTTTTT
>few|TRBV28|NA|TRBJ2-7
CASSFDFGTYEQYF
TGTGCCAGCAGTTTCGACTTCGGCACATACGAGCAGTACTTC
>few|TRBV5-1|NA|TRBJ2-7
CASSLGSILGAYEQYF
TGCGCCAGCAGCTTGGGTTCGATTCTGGGTGCCTACGAGCAGTACTTC
>NA|TRBV20-1|NA|TRBJ1-5
CSALRSNQPQHF
TGCAGTGCTCTAAGAAGCAATCAGCCCCAGCATTTT
>NA|TRBV20-1|NA|TRBJ2-1
CSARDEEYSYNEQFF
TGCAGTGCTAGAGATGAGGAGTACTCCTACAATGAGCAGTTCTTC
>few|TRBV7-9|NA|TRBJ1-6
CASSDSTTGYSPLHF
TGTGCCAGCAGCGACTCAACCACAGGGTATTCACCCCTCCACTTT
>NA|TRBV4-2|NA|TRBJ2-5
CASSQGGPQQEQYF
TGTGCCAGCAGCCAAGGGGGCCCCCAACAGGAGCAGTACTTC
>NA|TRBV6-5|NA|TRBJ1-2
CASSLTETGWYYGYTF
TGTGCCAGCAGTTTAACTGAGACCGGATGGTACTATGGCTACACCTTC
>NA|TRBV12-3/TRBV12-4|NA|TRBJ2-7
CASRLSSYNEQYF
TGTGCCAGCAGGCTAAGCTCCTACAATGAGCAGTACTTC
>NA|TRBV4-3|NA|TRBJ1-2
CASSQDQWRTSLGYTF
TGCGCCAGCAGCCAAGATCAGTGGAGGACGTCGCTCGGCTACACCTTC
>few|TRBV4-1|TRBD2|TRBJ2-1
CASSQLLAGEIYNEQFF
TGCGCCAGCAGCCAGCTACTAGCGGGGGAGATCTACAATGAGCAGTTCTTC
>NA|TRBV13|NA|TRBJ1-1
CASSPLLDKRAFF
TGTGCCAGCAGTCCACTCCTGGACAAGCGAGCTTTCTTT
>NA|TRBV20-1|NA|TRBJ1-2
CSARDHLRTYGYTF
TGCAGTGCTAGAGACCACCTCAGGACCTATGGCTACACCTTC
>NA|TRBV7-9|NA|TRBJ2-7
CASSLESDSSYEQYF
TGTGCCAGCAGCTTAGAATCGGACAGCTCCTACGAGCAGTACTTC
>few|TRBV29-1|NA|TRBJ2-7
CSVEARNSYNEQYF
TGCAGCGTTGAGGCTCGTAACTCCTACAATGAGCAGTACTTC
>few|TRBV12-3/TRBV12-4|TRBD2|TRBJ2-1
CASSLALGLAIYNEQFF
TGTGCCAGCAGTTTAGCGCTCGGACTAGCAATCTACAATGAGCAGTTCTTC
>NA|TRBV5-1|NA|TRBJ2-2
CASSPAPNTGELFF
TGCGCCAGCAGCCCTGCCCCGAACACCGGGGAGCTGTTTTTT
>NA|TRBV2|NA|TRBJ2-4
CASLEGQSGSEQYF
TGTGCCAGCCTCGAGGGGCAGTCCGGATCTGAGCAGTACTTC
>NA|TRBV19|TRBD2|TRBJ2-1
CASSKRSGYGYNEQFF
TGTGCCAGTAGTAAGCGTAGCGGGTACGGGTACAATGAGCAGTTCTTC
>NA|TRBV27|TRBD1|TRBJ2-5
CASHPGGGGFEQYF
TGTGCCAGCCATCCAGGGGGTGGTGGATTTGAGCAGTACTTC
>NA|TRBV6-2/TRBV6-3|NA|TRBJ2-3
CASSSYSVRAWDTQYF
TGTGCCAGCAGTTCCTATTCCGTGCGGGCGTGGGATACGCAGTATTTT
>few|TRBV20-1|NA|TRBJ2-7
CSARDPQFPSYEQYF
TGCAGTGCTAGAGATCCACAGTTCCCCTCCTACGAGCAGTACTTC
>NA|TRBV7-2|NA|TRBJ1-4
CASSPEGPLEKLFF
TGTGCCAGCAGCCCGGAAGGGCCCCTTGAAAAACTGTTTTTT
>NA|TRBV4-3|TRBD1|TRBJ2-5
CASSARTGGMETQYF
TGCGCCAGCAGCGCCCGGACAGGGGGCATGGAGACCCAGTACTTC
>NA|TRBV20-1|NA|TRBJ2-3
CSAKRTVERTDTQYF
TGCAGTGCTAAACGGACTGTGGAGCGAACAGATACGCAGTATTTT
>NA|TRBV5-6|NA|TRBJ2-7
CASAPSFRGIYPYEQYF
TGTGCCAGCGCCCCTTCGTTTCGAGGGATATACCCCTACGAGCAGTACTTC
>NA|TRBV7-2|TRBD1|TRBJ2-5
CASSSDRDETQYF
TGTGCCAGCAGCTCCGACAGGGATGAGACCCAGTACTTC
>NA|TRBV20-1|TRBD2|TRBJ2-1
CSAGTSGSLNEQFF
TGCAGTGCTGGGACTAGCGGGAGTTTGAATGAGCAGTTCTTC
>NA|TRBV20-1|NA|TRBJ2-5
CSASMPAGSQETQYF
TGCAGTGCTAGTATGCCGGCGGGGAGTCAAGAGACCCAGTACTTC
>NA|TRBV4-1|TRBD1|TRBJ1-5
CASTGDRGGQPQHF
TGCGCCAGCACCGGGGACAGGGGAGGGCAGCCCCAGCATTTT
>few|TRBV29-1|NA|TRBJ1-2
CSVAPREANYGYTF
TGCAGCGTTGCCCCGAGGGAAGCTAACTATGGCTACACCTTC
>NA|TRBV11-2|NA|TRBJ1-2
CASSLDGGGPYGYTF
TGTGCCAGCAGCTTAGATGGCGGGGGCCCCTATGGCTACACCTTC
>many|TRBV9|NA|TRBJ2-3
CASSVEGLSSDTQYF
TGTGCCAGCAGCGTAGAGGGGCTGTCGTCAGATACGCAGTATTTT